This T cell receptor (beta chain) is from a study of CD8 T cells in ankylosing spondylitis. General study points: Enrichment of disease-linked clones was reportedly significant in matched ankylosing spondylitis synovial fluid. Typical of ankylosing spondylitis blood, it appeared, was a TCR beta motif of eight highly homologous variants. CD8+ by phenotype, disease-linked clones were relatively rare in peripheral blood.

As concerns this clonotype: Its specificity is not known.

This CDR3 spans 14 amino acids. Germline CDR1 SEHNR, CDR2 FQNEAQ (reference sequence). V was cut by 5 bases and J by 1 base, with 11 bases left in between. Library preparation for TCR beta used quantitative 5'-RACE with molecular barcodes. MiXCR was run by TCRdb on the 5' RACE reads, yielding one entry per CDR3 protein. The sample comprises around 770,000 distinct CDR3 sequences, about an eighth of which are singletons, and approximately 0.51% rests with the top ten. The chain uses TRBV7-9 and TRBJ1-1, with D possibly matching TRBD1 (6 bases). The TCR sequence derives from a male donor with ankylosing spondylitis. Sequenced sample: blood, either unsorted or a sorted T cell fraction (not recorded which). CDR3 residues: CASSDTGTNTEAFF. CDR3 sequence (DNA): TGTGCCAGCAGCGATACAGGGACGAACACTGAAGCTTTCTTT.